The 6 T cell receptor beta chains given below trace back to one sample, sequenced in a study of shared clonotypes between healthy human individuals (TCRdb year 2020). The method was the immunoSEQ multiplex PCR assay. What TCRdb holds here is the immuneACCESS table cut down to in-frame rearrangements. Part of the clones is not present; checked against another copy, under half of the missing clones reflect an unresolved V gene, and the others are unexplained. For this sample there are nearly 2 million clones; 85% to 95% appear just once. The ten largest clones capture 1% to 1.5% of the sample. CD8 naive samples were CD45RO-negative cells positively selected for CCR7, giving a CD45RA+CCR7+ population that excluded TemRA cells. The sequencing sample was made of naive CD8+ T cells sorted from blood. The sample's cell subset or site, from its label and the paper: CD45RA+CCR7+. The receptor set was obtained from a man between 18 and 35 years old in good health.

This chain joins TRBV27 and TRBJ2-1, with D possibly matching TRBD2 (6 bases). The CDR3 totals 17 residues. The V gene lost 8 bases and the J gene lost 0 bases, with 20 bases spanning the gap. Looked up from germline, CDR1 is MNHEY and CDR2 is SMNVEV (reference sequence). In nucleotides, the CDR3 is TGTGCCAGCCTTCCCCAAAGGGACTCCGGCTCCTACAATGAGCAGTTCTTC. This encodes CASLPQRDSGSYNEQFF.

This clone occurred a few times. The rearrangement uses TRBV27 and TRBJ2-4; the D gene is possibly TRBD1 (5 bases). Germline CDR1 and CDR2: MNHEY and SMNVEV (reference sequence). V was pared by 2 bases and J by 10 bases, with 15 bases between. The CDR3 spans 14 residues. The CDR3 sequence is CASSLQGTVIIQYF. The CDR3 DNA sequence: TGTGCCAGCAGTTTACAGGGTACCGTGATAATTCAGTACTTC.

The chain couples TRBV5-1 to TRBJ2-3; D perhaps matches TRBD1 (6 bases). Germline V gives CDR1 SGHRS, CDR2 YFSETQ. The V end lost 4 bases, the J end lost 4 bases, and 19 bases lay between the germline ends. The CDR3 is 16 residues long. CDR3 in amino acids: CASSPGTGSISDTQYF. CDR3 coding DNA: TGCGCCAGCAGCCCTGGTACAGGGTCCATCTCAGATACGCAGTATTTT.

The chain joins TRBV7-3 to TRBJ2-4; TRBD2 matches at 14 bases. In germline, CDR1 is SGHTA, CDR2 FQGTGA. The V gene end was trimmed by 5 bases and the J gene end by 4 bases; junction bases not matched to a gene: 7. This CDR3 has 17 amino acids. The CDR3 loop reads CASSAGLAGGTKNIQYF. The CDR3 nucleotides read TGTGCCAGCAGCGCCGGACTAGCGGGGGGAACTAAAAACATTCAGTACTTC.

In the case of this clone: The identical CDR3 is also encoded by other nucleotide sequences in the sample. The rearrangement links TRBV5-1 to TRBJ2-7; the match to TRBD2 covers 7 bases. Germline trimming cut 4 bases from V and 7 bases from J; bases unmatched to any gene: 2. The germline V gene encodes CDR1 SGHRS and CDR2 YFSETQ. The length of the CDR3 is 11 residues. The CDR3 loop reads CASSRGGEQYF. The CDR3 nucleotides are TGCGCCAGCAGCCGGGGAGGGGAGCAGTACTTC. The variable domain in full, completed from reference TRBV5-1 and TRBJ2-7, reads KAGVTQTPRYLIKTRGQQVTLSCSPISGHRSVSWYQQTPGQGLQFLFEYFSETQRNKGNFPGRFSGRQFSNSRSEMNVSTLELGDSALYLCASSRGGEQYFGPGTRLTVT.

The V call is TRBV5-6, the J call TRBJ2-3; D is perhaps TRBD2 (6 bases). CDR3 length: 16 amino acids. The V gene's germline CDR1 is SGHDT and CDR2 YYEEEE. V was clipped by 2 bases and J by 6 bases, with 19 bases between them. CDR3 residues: CASSFTVSGVLDTQYF. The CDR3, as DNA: TGTGCCAGCAGCTTTACTGTATCGGGAGTTTTGGATACGCAGTATTTT.